This T cell receptor (beta chain) came from a study of T cell responses to AZD1222 COVID-19 vaccine. At the level of the study: Pooling of second doses given at about 4 or about 12 weeks was done.

V dropped 4 bases and J dropped 6; count of bases not matched to a gene: 5. There are 14 residues in the CDR3. CDR1 MNHEY and CDR2 SVGAGI come from the germline V gene. Study-level results: Only a handful of AZD1222 recipients, roughly 6 in all, had baseline seropositivity. A rise in Spike-specific TCR breadth and depth followed two AZD1222 doses. Females outnumbered males among donors, who were mostly white British; clonal diversity was possibly underestimated.

Data came from immunoSEQ multiplex PCR; TCRdb stores just in-frame clones and leaves some out. Among around 110,000 clones, about 80% were seen once, and the ten largest hold roughly 9%. Details on this clone: Its antigen remains unknown.

The TCR was taken from an adult in good health. The sequencing here drew on peripheral blood, taken on day 0 of AZD1222 vaccination. The chain joins TRBV6-5 to TRBJ1-5; 8 bases align to TRBD1. CDR3 loop: CASSFQGAAQPQHF. Written as DNA, the CDR3 is TGTGCCAGCAGTTTTCAGGGGGCTGCTCAGCCCCAGCATTTT.